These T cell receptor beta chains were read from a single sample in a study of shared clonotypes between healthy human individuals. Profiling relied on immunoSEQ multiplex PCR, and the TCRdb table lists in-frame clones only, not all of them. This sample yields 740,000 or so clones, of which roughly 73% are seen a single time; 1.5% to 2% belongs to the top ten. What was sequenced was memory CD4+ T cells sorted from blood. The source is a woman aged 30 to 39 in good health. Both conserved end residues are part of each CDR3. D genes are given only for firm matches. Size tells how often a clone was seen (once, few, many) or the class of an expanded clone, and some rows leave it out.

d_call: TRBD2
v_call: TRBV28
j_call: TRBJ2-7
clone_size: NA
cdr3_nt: TGTGCCAGCAGTTCTACCGGGACTAGTTCCTACGAGCAGTACTTC
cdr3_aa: CASSSTGTSSYEQYF

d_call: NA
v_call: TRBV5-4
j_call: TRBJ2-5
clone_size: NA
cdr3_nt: TGTGCCAGCAGCTTGGCTGGGCGGAGGGAGACCCAGTACTTC
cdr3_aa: CASSLAGRRETQYF

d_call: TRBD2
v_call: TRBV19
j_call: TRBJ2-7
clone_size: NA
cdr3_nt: TGTGCCAGTAGTATCGGACTAGCGGAGGCCTACGAGCAGTACTTC
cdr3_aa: CASSIGLAEAYEQYF

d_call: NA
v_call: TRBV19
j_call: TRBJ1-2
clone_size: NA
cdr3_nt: TGTGCCAGTAGACGGAGGGGGGTGAACTATGGCTACACCTTC
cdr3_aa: CASRRRGVNYGYTF

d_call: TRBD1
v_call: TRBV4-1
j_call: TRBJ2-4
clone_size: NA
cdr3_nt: TGCGCCAGCAGCCAGTCCGGGACAGGCGAAAACATTCAGTACTTC
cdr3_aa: CASSQSGTGENIQYF

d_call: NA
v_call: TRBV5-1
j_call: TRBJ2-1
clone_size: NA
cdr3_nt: TGCGCCAGCAGCTTATCTAGCGCCCTTTACAATGAGCAGTTCTTC
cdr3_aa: CASSLSSALYNEQFF

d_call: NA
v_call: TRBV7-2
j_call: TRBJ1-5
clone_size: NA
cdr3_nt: TGTGCCAGCAGCACGAACAGGAATCAGCCCCAGCATTTT
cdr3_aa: CASSTNRNQPQHF

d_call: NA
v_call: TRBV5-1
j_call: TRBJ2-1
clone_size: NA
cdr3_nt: TGCGCCAGCAGCTTAGCCGGGGGTGGTTACAATGAGCAGTTCTTC
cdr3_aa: CASSLAGGGYNEQFF

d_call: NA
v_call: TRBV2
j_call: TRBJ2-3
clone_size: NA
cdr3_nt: TGTGCCAGCAGTGACAGGAGACATCCAGATACGCAGTATTTT
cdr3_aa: CASSDRRHPDTQYF

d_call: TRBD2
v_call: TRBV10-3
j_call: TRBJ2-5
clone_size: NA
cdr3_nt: TGTGCCATCAGTGACGGCGTAGCGGGGGACCAAGAGACCCAGTACTTC
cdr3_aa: CAISDGVAGDQETQYF

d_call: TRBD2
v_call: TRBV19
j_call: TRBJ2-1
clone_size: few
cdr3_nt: TGTGCCAGTATCGATAGCGGGGGACTCGGTGAGCAGTTCTTC
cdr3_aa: CASIDSGGLGEQFF

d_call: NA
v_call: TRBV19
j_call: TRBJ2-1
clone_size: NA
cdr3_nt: TGTGCCAGTCGGGCCGGATTTCACAATGAGCAGTTCTTC
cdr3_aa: CASRAGFHNEQFF

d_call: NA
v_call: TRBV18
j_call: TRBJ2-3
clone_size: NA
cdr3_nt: TGTGCCAGCTCACCTCCCACAGGGCAGGGCACGCAGTATTTT
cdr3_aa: CASSPPTGQGTQYF

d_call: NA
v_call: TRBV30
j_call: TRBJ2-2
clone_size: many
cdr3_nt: TGTGCCTGGAGTGTTTTAGGTTCCGGGGAGCTGTTTTTT
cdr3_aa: CAWSVLGSGELFF

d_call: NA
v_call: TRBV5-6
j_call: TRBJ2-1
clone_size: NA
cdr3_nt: TGTGCCAGCAGCTTGGAGGCCTCGAATGAGCAGTTCTTC
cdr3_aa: CASSLEASNEQFF

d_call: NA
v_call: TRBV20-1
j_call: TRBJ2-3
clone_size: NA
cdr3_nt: TGCAAGCCTTTGGATACGCAGTATTTT
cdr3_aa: CKPLDTQYF

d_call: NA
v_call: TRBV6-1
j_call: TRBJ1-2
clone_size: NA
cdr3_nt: TGTGCCAGCAGTGAAGCGGCCAGGGCGGGGGGCTACACCTTC
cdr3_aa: CASSEAARAGGYTF

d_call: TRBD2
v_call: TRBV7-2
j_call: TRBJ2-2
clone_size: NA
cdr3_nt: TGTGCCAGCACGGTACAGCGGGATTCCGGGGAGCTGTTTTTT
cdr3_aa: CASTVQRDSGELFF

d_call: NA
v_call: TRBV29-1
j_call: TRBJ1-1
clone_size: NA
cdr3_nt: TGCAGCACCGGATACAGGGCTCCGGCTTTCTTT
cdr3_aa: CSTGYRAPAFF

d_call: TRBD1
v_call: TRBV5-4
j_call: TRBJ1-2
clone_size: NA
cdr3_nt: TGTGCCAGCAGCTCGGACAGGGGATATGGCTACACCTTC
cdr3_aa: CASSSDRGYGYTF

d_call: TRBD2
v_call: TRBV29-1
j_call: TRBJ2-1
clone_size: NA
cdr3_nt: TGCAGCGTTGAGCCTAGCGGGACCTACAATGAGCAGTTCTTC
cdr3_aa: CSVEPSGTYNEQFF

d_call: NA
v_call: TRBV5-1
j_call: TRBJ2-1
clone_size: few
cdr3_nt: TGCGCCAGCAGCTTGCAGGACCCCTCCTACAATGAGCAGTTCTTC
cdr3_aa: CASSLQDPSYNEQFF

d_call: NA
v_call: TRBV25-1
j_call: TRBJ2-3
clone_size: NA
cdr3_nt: TGTGCCAGCGTTGGCAACTGGGATGCGCAGTATTTT
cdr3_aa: CASVGNWDAQYF

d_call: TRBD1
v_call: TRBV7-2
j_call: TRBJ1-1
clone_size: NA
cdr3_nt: TGTGCCAGCAGCATACAGGGGATTGAAGCTTTCTTT
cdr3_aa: CASSIQGIEAFF

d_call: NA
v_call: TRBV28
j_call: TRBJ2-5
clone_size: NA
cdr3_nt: TGTGCCAGCAGCCGAAATGACCCCAAACAAATCGTTAGATCGGAGACCCAGTACTTC
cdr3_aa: CASSRNDPKQIVRSETQYF

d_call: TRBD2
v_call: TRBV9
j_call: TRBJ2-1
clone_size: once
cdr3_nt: TGTGCCAGCAGTCCCTCGTGGCTGGCGGGGGGTGATGAGCAGTTCTTC
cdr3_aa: CASSPSWLAGGDEQFF

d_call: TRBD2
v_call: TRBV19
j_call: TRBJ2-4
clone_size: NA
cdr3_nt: TGTGCCAGTAGCCGGGGGGGCATTCAGTACTTC
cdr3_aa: CASSRGGIQYF

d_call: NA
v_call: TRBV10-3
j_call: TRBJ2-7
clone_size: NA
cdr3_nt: TGTGCCATCAGTGACAAGACAGCTCACGAGCAGTACTTC
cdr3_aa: CAISDKTAHEQYF

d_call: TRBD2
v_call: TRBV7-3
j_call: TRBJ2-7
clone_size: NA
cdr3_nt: TGTGCCAGCAGCTTGGGGGGGTTGGAGTACGAGCAGTACTTC
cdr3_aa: CASSLGGLEYEQYF

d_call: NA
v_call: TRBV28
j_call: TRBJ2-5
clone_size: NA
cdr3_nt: TGTGCCAGCAGCACCCCCCCGACCCAAGAGACCCAGTACTTC
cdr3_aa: CASSTPPTQETQYF

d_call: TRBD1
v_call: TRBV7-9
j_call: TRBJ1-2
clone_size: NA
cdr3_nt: TGTGCCAGCAGCTTCCTGGGACAGGGGAATGGCTACACCTTC
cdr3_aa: CASSFLGQGNGYTF

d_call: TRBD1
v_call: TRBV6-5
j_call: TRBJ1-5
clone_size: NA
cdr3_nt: TGTGCCAGCAGGCAGGGGACAGAGTATCAGCCCCAGCATTTT
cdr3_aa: CASRQGTEYQPQHF

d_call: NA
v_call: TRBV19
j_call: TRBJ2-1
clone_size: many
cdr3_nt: TGTGCCAGTAGTATCCCAGGGAGCAATGAGCAGTTCTTC
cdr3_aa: CASSIPGSNEQFF

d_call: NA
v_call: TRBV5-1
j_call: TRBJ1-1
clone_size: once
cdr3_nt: TGCGCCAGCACAAAACAGAGTTCGAACACTGAAGCTTTCTTT
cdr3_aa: CASTKQSSNTEAFF

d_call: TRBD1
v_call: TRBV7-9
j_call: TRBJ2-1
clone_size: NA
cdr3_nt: TGTGCCAGCAATCCCAGGGGGCAGGGCGAGCAGTTCTTC
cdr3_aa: CASNPRGQGEQFF